This TCR beta chain is from a study of blood T cell repertoires in COVID-19. Trimming pared 5 bases from V and 8 bases from J, leaving 10 bases between. The CDR3 length is 12 residues. The germline V gene has CDR1 SGHTA and CDR2 FQGNSA. Under the authors' procedure: How many nucleated cells were present was estimated from reference gene primer amplification. Libraries were prepared by immunoSEQ multiplex PCR; TCRdb keeps only in-frame clonotypes and omits some of them. Clone size and V and J calls were adopted from that table, with D and trimming inferred from the DNA. Of around 450,000 clones detected, roughly 87% appear once; the ten largest clones hold 1.5% to 2%.

Input material: PBMCs or T cells enriched from blood (not recorded which). The chain couples TRBV7-2 to TRBJ1-3, with D uncertain. The TCR comes from a woman aged 18 to 35 with acute COVID-19. CDR3 sequence: CASSPESYTIYF. In nucleotides, the CDR3 is TGTGCCAGCAGCCCCGAGAGTTACACCATATATTTT.